These T cell receptor beta chains were read from a single sample in a study of cytomegalovirus exposure and HLA in healthy donors. Profiled with immunoSEQ multiplex PCR; TCRdb holds only in-frame clones, not every one. The table has around 70,000 clones, approximately 93% seen once. The sequenced sample was PBMCs. The origin of the receptors is a man aged 18-30 years in good health and CMV-seropositive. Each CDR3 is given with its conserved first and last residue. Fields, in order: CDR3 length, clone size, V gene, D gene, J gene, CDR3 protein, CDR3 DNA. D genes are given only for firm matches. Only some rows state a clone size, as once, few, many or a class for expanded clones.

length: 13; size: NA; V: TRBV30; D: TRBD1; J: TRBJ1-1; CDR3: CAWNRGPNTEAFF; DNA: TGTGCCTGGAACAGGGGACCGAACACTGAAGCTTTCTTT
length: 15; size: NA; V: TRBV10-3; D: NA; J: TRBJ2-3; CDR3: CAISESDTYTDTQYF; DNA: TGTGCCATCAGTGAGTCTGACACTTACACAGATACGCAGTATTTT
length: 13; size: once; V: TRBV27; D: NA; J: TRBJ2-5; CDR3: CASAGRGVETQYF; DNA: TGTGCCAGCGCGGGGCGAGGGGTGGAGACCCAGTACTTC
length: 13; size: NA; V: TRBV30; D: NA; J: TRBJ2-3; CDR3: CAWNAGATDTQYF; DNA: TGTGCCTGGAATGCAGGGGCGACAGATACGCAGTATTTT
length: 13; size: once; V: TRBV29-1; D: TRBD1; J: TRBJ2-3; CDR3: CSVGQGVTDTQYF; DNA: TGCAGCGTTGGACAGGGGGTTACAGATACGCAGTATTTT
length: 16; size: NA; V: TRBV6-4; D: NA; J: TRBJ1-5; CDR3: CASSEEAGAGNQPQHF; DNA: TGTGCCAGCAGTGAGGAAGCAGGGGCAGGGAATCAGCCCCAGCATTTT
length: 11; size: NA; V: TRBV20-1; D: NA; J: TRBJ1-4; CDR3: CSAKGNEKLFF; DNA: TGCAGTGCTAAGGGGAATGAAAAACTGTTTTTT
length: 15; size: once; V: TRBV5-1; D: NA; J: TRBJ1-1; CDR3: CASSLIPGPNTEAFF; DNA: TGCGCCAGCAGCTTGATCCCAGGCCCGAACACTGAAGCTTTCTTT
length: 14; size: NA; V: TRBV7-8; D: TRBD2; J: TRBJ2-7; CDR3: CASNSGGGTHEQYF; DNA: TGTGCCAGCAATTCGGGGGGGGGAACCCACGAGCAGTACTTC
length: 15; size: once; V: TRBV18; D: TRBD1; J: TRBJ2-5; CDR3: CASSPTGVGQETQYF; DNA: TGTGCCAGCTCACCAACAGGGGTAGGGCAAGAGACCCAGTACTTC
length: 15; size: NA; V: TRBV7-9; D: TRBD1; J: TRBJ2-7; CDR3: CASSWGTGGAYEQYF; DNA: TGTGCCAGCAGCTGGGGGACAGGGGGCGCCTACGAGCAGTACTTC
length: 15; size: NA; V: TRBV9; D: NA; J: TRBJ1-3; CDR3: CASSVDGGSGNTIYF; DNA: TGTGCCAGCAGCGTAGATGGGGGCTCAGGAAACACCATATATTTT
length: 15; size: once; V: TRBV5-1; D: TRBD2; J: TRBJ2-3; CDR3: CASSLEGGPPDTQYF; DNA: TGCGCCAGCAGCTTGGAGGGAGGGCCCCCAGATACGCAGTATTTT
length: 13; size: once; V: TRBV2; D: NA; J: TRBJ1-5; CDR3: CASRAGPEQPQHF; DNA: TGTGCCAGCAGAGCAGGGCCGGAACAGCCCCAGCATTTT
length: 15; size: NA; V: TRBV27; D: TRBD1; J: TRBJ1-1; CDR3: CASSSSGGFSTEAFF; DNA: TGTGCCAGCAGTTCTTCAGGGGGCTTTAGCACTGAAGCTTTCTTT
length: 16; size: once; V: TRBV11-2; D: NA; J: TRBJ2-3; CDR3: CASSYLPRETTDTQYF; DNA: TGTGCCAGCAGCTATCTACCTCGGGAGACGACAGATACGCAGTATTTT
length: 13; size: once; V: TRBV5-1; D: NA; J: TRBJ2-7; CDR3: CASSSLSSYEQYF; DNA: TGCGCCAGCAGCTCCCTCAGCTCCTACGAGCAGTACTTC
length: 14; size: NA; V: TRBV28; D: NA; J: TRBJ1-2; CDR3: CASRRGPVNYGYTF; DNA: TGTGCCAGCAGACGTGGGCCAGTTAACTATGGCTACACCTTC
length: 15; size: NA; V: TRBV6-1; D: TRBD1; J: TRBJ2-1; CDR3: CATCETGTGADEQFF; DNA: TGTGCCACATGTGAGACCGGGACAGGGGCCGATGAGCAGTTCTTC
length: 15; size: NA; V: TRBV19; D: TRBD2; J: TRBJ2-7; CDR3: CASSRSSGRTYEQYF; DNA: TGTGCCAGTAGTCGGTCTAGCGGGAGGACTTACGAGCAGTACTTC
length: 15; size: once; V: TRBV5-1; D: NA; J: TRBJ2-5; CDR3: CASSLAGTTQETQYF; DNA: TGCGCCAGCAGCTTGGCCGGGACAACCCAAGAGACCCAGTACTTC
length: 14; size: NA; V: TRBV10-3; D: TRBD2; J: TRBJ2-3; CDR3: CAISPGTSADTQYF; DNA: TGTGCCATCAGTCCCGGGACTAGTGCGGATACGCAGTATTTT
length: 16; size: NA; V: TRBV11-1; D: TRBD1; J: TRBJ1-1; CDR3: CASSLQTGGVYAEAFF; DNA: TGTGCCAGCAGCTTACAAACAGGGGGCGTTTACGCTGAAGCTTTCTTT
length: 17; size: NA; V: TRBV21-1; D: NA; J: TRBJ2-1; CDR3: CASSRPPCGSSYNEQFF; DNA: TGTGCCAGCAGCAGACCCCCCTGCGGGAGCTCCTACAATGAGCAGTTCTTC
length: 16; size: NA; V: TRBV21-1; D: NA; J: TRBJ2-2; CDR3: CASTIRGGKNTGELFF; DNA: TGTGCCAGCACCATCCGAGGGGGAAAGAACACCGGGGAGCTGTTTTTT
length: 15; size: NA; V: TRBV4-2; D: NA; J: TRBJ2-1; CDR3: CASSQDNDSYNEQFF; DNA: TGTGCCAGCAGCCAAGATAATGACAGTTACAATGAGCAGTTCTTC
length: 14; size: NA; V: TRBV7-2; D: TRBD2; J: TRBJ2-3; CDR3: CASSFGRGTDTQYF; DNA: TGTGCCAGCAGCTTCGGGAGGGGCACAGATACGCAGTATTTT
length: 13; size: NA; V: TRBV2; D: TRBD1; J: TRBJ1-5; CDR3: CASTAQGGQPQHF; DNA: TGTGCCAGCACCGCCCAGGGGGGTCAGCCCCAGCATTTT
length: 14; size: few; V: TRBV9; D: TRBD1; J: TRBJ2-2; CDR3: CASTRGQRTGELFF; DNA: TGTGCCAGCACCCGGGGACAGAGAACCGGGGAGCTGTTTTTT
length: 13; size: NA; V: TRBV28; D: NA; J: TRBJ1-5; CDR3: CASSLQANQPQHF; DNA: TGTGCCAGCAGTCTACAGGCTAATCAGCCCCAGCATTTT
length: 16; size: NA; V: TRBV28; D: NA; J: TRBJ2-1; CDR3: CASLGASGYSYNEQFF; DNA: TGTGCCAGCCTGGGGGCTAGCGGATACTCCTACAATGAGCAGTTCTTC
length: 15; size: NA; V: TRBV10-3; D: NA; J: TRBJ1-1; CDR3: CAISESGGMNTEAFF; DNA: TGTGCCATCAGTGAGTCGGGAGGGATGAACACTGAAGCTTTCTTT
length: 14; size: NA; V: TRBV4-1; D: NA; J: TRBJ1-5; CDR3: CASSQDRGGQPQHF; DNA: TGCGCCAGCAGCCAAGATCGGGGGGGACAGCCCCAGCATTTT
length: 11; size: NA; V: TRBV29-1; D: NA; J: TRBJ2-3; CDR3: CSVAGGSFLYF; DNA: NA
length: 16; size: NA; V: TRBV18; D: TRBD2; J: TRBJ2-1; CDR3: CASSPERERGDNEQFF; DNA: TGTGCCAGCTCACCCGAGCGGGAGAGAGGCGACAATGAGCAGTTCTTC
length: 14; size: NA; V: TRBV5-1; D: TRBD1; J: TRBJ1-2; CDR3: CASSDPGQNYGYTF; DNA: TGCGCCAGCAGCGATCCGGGACAGAACTATGGCTACACCTTC
length: 15; size: NA; V: TRBV5-1; D: NA; J: TRBJ1-1; CDR3: CASSLIPGEWTEAFF; DNA: TGCGCCAGCAGCTTGATTCCAGGGGAATGGACTGAAGCTTTCTTT
length: 15; size: NA; V: TRBV6-6; D: NA; J: TRBJ1-5; CDR3: CASKGARETNQPQHF; DNA: TGTGCCAGCAAAGGGGCCCGAGAAACCAATCAGCCCCAGCATTTT
length: 15; size: NA; V: TRBV7-7; D: NA; J: TRBJ1-4; CDR3: CASSFRGQGNEKLFF; DNA: TGTGCTAGCAGCTTCAGAGGGCAGGGGAATGAAAAACTGTTTTTT
length: 14; size: NA; V: TRBV28; D: NA; J: TRBJ2-1; CDR3: CASSLRAHNNEQFF; DNA: TGTGCCAGCAGTTTGAGGGCCCATAACAATGAGCAGTTCTTC
length: 13; size: NA; V: TRBV30; D: NA; J: TRBJ1-2; CDR3: CAWSPDSNYGYTF; DNA: TGTGCCTGGAGTCCCGACAGTAACTATGGCTACACCTTC
length: 16; size: NA; V: TRBV4-1; D: TRBD2; J: TRBJ2-2; CDR3: CASSQGVRAGAGELFF; DNA: TGCGCCAGCAGCCAAGGCGTCAGGGCGGGAGCCGGGGAGCTGTTTTTT
length: 16; size: NA; V: TRBV18; D: NA; J: TRBJ1-4; CDR3: CASSPEQMATNEKLFF; DNA: TGTGCCAGCTCACCGGAACAGATGGCAACTAATGAAAAACTGTTTTTT
length: 15; size: NA; V: TRBV9; D: TRBD1; J: TRBJ2-1; CDR3: CASSVGAGGGYEQFF; DNA: TGTGCCAGCAGCGTAGGGGCAGGGGGCGGTTATGAGCAGTTCTTC
length: 12; size: NA; V: TRBV6-6; D: NA; J: TRBJ1-2; CDR3: CASSENRDGYTF; DNA: TGTGCCAGCAGTGAGAACAGGGATGGCTACACCTTC
length: 14; size: NA; V: TRBV9; D: NA; J: TRBJ2-7; CDR3: CASSPPRRAYEQYF; DNA: TGTGCCAGCAGCCCCCCTCGGAGGGCGTACGAGCAGTACTTC
length: 13; size: NA; V: TRBV30; D: TRBD1; J: TRBJ1-2; CDR3: CAWSRTGQVGYTF; DNA: TGTGCCTGGAGCCGGACAGGACAGGTTGGCTACACCTTC
length: 15; size: once; V: TRBV9; D: NA; J: TRBJ2-7; CDR3: CASSVDLGGSYEQYF; DNA: TGTGCCAGCAGCGTAGATTTAGGGGGATCTTACGAGCAGTACTTC
length: 14; size: few; V: TRBV6-1; D: TRBD2; J: TRBJ2-1; CDR3: CASSGLAGADEQFF; DNA: TGTGCCAGCAGTGGGCTAGCGGGAGCGGATGAGCAGTTCTTC
length: 17; size: NA; V: TRBV19; D: TRBD2; J: TRBJ2-5; CDR3: CASSMGASGSPGETQYF; DNA: TGTGCCAGTAGTATGGGGGCTAGCGGGAGCCCTGGGGAGACCCAGTACTTC
length: 15; size: NA; V: TRBV18; D: TRBD2; J: TRBJ2-1; CDR3: CASSAGTRGYGEQFF; DNA: TGTGCCAGCTCAGCCGGGACTAGAGGGTACGGGGAGCAGTTCTTC
length: 14; size: NA; V: TRBV6-5; D: TRBD1; J: TRBJ2-5; CDR3: CASSYRDRVETQYF; DNA: TGTGCCAGCAGTTACCGCGACAGGGTTGAGACCCAGTACTTC
length: 15; size: NA; V: TRBV5-1; D: TRBD1; J: TRBJ1-1; CDR3: CASSPGDRENTEAFF; DNA: TGCGCCAGCAGCCCGGGGGACAGGGAAAACACTGAAGCTTTCTTT
length: 14; size: NA; V: TRBV29-1; D: NA; J: TRBJ1-1; CDR3: CSVAQEPLNTEAFF; DNA: TGCAGCGTTGCACAGGAACCCTTGAACACTGAAGCTTTCTTT
length: 15; size: NA; V: TRBV19; D: TRBD1; J: TRBJ2-2; CDR3: CASIPGTENTGELFF; DNA: TGTGCCAGTATTCCAGGGACAGAGAACACCGGGGAGCTGTTTTTT
length: 13; size: NA; V: TRBV15; D: NA; J: TRBJ1-1; CDR3: CATSRDKNTEAFF; DNA: TGTGCCACCAGCAGAGATAAGAACACTGAAGCTTTCTTT
length: 13; size: NA; V: TRBV29-1; D: TRBD1; J: TRBJ1-1; CDR3: CSARGDWNTEAFF; DNA: TGCAGCGCCAGGGGGGATTGGAACACTGAAGCTTTCTTT
length: 14; size: NA; V: TRBV11-3; D: NA; J: TRBJ2-2; CDR3: CASSLLVNTGELFF; DNA: TGTGCCAGCAGCTTACTCGTGAACACCGGGGAGCTGTTTTTT
length: 16; size: NA; V: TRBV27; D: NA; J: TRBJ1-3; CDR3: CASSLTAAGAGNTIYF; DNA: TGTGCCAGCAGTTTAACGGCAGCGGGGGCCGGAAACACCATATATTTT
length: 15; size: NA; V: TRBV28; D: TRBD2; J: TRBJ2-5; CDR3: CASTTTLAGRETQYF; DNA: TGTGCCAGCACGACGACCCTAGCGGGAAGGGAGACCCAGTACTTC